Below are 18 T cell receptor beta chains sequenced from a single sample in a study of blood T cell repertoires in COVID-19. Profiling relied on immunoSEQ multiplex PCR, and the TCRdb table lists in-frame clones only, not all of them. The sample has roughly 380,000 clones; approximately 77% are singletons. Sequenced: peripheral blood. The receptors here all came from a human donor with acute or convalescent COVID-19. The donor label of this sample is uncertain.

V gene TRBV3-1 (or the pseudogene TRBV3-2) combines with J gene TRBJ2-7; D is unresolved. Between the trimmed V and J ends, which lost 3 bases and 0 bases, there was a span of 6 bases. This CDR3 is 13 amino acids long. Per the germline V gene, CDR1 is LGHDT and CDR2 is YNNKEL (reference sequence). The CDR3 spells CASSHLSSYEQYF. As DNA, the CDR3 is TGTGCCAGCAGCCACTTGTCCTCCTACGAGCAGTACTTC.

The chain employs TRBV18 and TRBJ1-1; D is unresolved. This CDR3 is built from 14 residues. Germline CDR1 and CDR2: KGHSH and LQKENI. Trimming left V 0 bases short and J 5 bases short, with 10 bases between. This CDR3 is CASSPPNSGTEAFF. As DNA, the CDR3 is TGTGCCAGCTCACCACCGAACAGTGGGACTGAAGCTTTCTTT.

The rearrangement joins TRBV2 to TRBJ2-6, with D possibly matching TRBD1 (6 bases). This CDR3 is 15 amino acids long. Trimming took off 4 bases at V and 1 base at J, with 8 bases between the two ends. Germline loops: CDR1 SNHLY, CDR2 FYNNEI. As DNA, the CDR3 is TGTGCCAGCAGTGCCCAGGGGTCTGGGGCCAACGTCCTGACTTTC. Its translation is CASSAQGSGANVLTF. The variable domain in full, with the rest retrieved from reference TRBV2 and TRBJ2-6, is EPEVTQTPSHQVTQMGQEVILRCVPISNHLYFYWYRQILGQKVEFLVSFYNNEISEKSEIFDDQFSVERPDGSNFTLKIRSTKLEDSAMYFCASSAQGSGANVLTFGAGSRLTVL.

This clone has just one count. The chain recombines TRBV3-1 (or the pseudogene TRBV3-2) with TRBJ1-3, with D tentatively TRBD1 (6 bases). The V end was cut by 1 base, the J end by 0 bases, with 10 bases between. The CDR3 is made up of 16 amino acids. Looked up from germline, CDR1 is LGHDT and CDR2 is YNNKEL (reference sequence). CDR3 sequence: CASSQVLGGSGNTIYF. The DNA for the CDR3 is TGTGCCAGCAGCCAAGTTTTAGGGGGCTCTGGAAACACCATATATTTT.

This clone has a handful of counts. The rearrangement joins TRBV7-9 to TRBJ1-1; D gene ambiguous. This CDR3 is built from 12 residues. The germline V gene has CDR1 SEHNR and CDR2 FQNEAQ (reference sequence). V lost 5 bases, J lost 4 bases, and 8 bases lay in between. CDR3 sequence (DNA): TGTGCCAGCAGCCCCTCGGTCACTGAAGCTTTCTTT. Protein product: CASSPSVTEAFF.

This clone was observed once. The chain has TRBV12-3 or TRBV12-4 and TRBJ2-7; maybe TRBD2 (5 bases). Trimming removed 6 bases from V and 1 base from J, with 10 bases in between. CDR3 length: 13 residues. CDR3 sequence (DNA): TGTGCCAGCAGCGGACTCTGGTCCTACGAGCAGTACTTC. It codes for CASSGLWSYEQYF.

A remark on this clone: This sample also contains other DNA sequences that code for the same CDR3. The chain combines TRBV3-1 (or the pseudogene TRBV3-2) with TRBJ2-7, with 11 bases matching TRBD2. Trimming cost V 0 bases and J 7 bases; bases outside gene matches: 5. CDR1 is LGHDT, CDR2 YNNKEL, per germline (reference sequence). The CDR3 consists of 15 residues. CDR3 region: CASSQERLAGGEQYF. CDR3 nucleotides: TGTGCCAGCAGCCAAGAGCGTCTAGCGGGGGGAGAGCAGTACTTC.

This clone has only one observation. The rearrangement joins TRBV6-5 to TRBJ2-7; D is unresolved. Germline V lookup: CDR1 MNHEY, CDR2 SVGAGI. Trimming removed 5 bases from V and 3 bases from J, with 8 bases in between. CDR3 length: 12 amino acids. The CDR3 loop reads CASSLPSYEQYF. As DNA, the CDR3 is TGTGCCAGCAGTCTTCCCAGCTACGAGCAGTACTTC.

The CDR3 is CASSMDRQETQYF. The DNA of the CDR3 is TGTGCCAGTAGTATGGACAGGCAAGAGACCCAGTACTTC. The V and J genes are TRBV19 and TRBJ2-5, with TRBD1 matching over 7 bases. This CDR3 spans 13 amino acids. Germline CDR1 LNHDA, CDR2 SQIVND (reference sequence). V lost 3 bases to trimming and J lost 2 bases; unmatched junction nucleotides: 0.

The gene calls are TRBV27 and TRBJ1-3; D unclear. With 6 bases removed from V and 2 bases from J, the gap between germline ends came to 8 bases. This CDR3 spans 13 amino acids. The V gene's germline CDR1 is MNHEY and CDR2 SMNVEV (reference sequence). CDR3 coding DNA: TGTGCCAGCAGAATGGAGGCTGGAAACACCATATATTTT. This codes for CASRMEAGNTIYF.

J is TRBJ1-6 and V is TRBV3-1 (or the pseudogene TRBV3-2); 7 bases line up with TRBD1. The CDR3 is made up of 14 amino acids. Losses at the gene ends were 4 bases for V and 9 bases for J; bases not matched to a gene: 6. Germline CDR1 and CDR2: LGHDT and YNNKEL (reference sequence). DNA for the CDR3: TGTGCCAGCAGCCCGACAGGGTTCGGTTCACCCCTCCACTTT. Encoded protein: CASSPTGFGSPLHF.

This chain uses TRBV6-1 with TRBJ2-2; D unresolved. The germline gives CDR1 MNHNS, CDR2 SASEGT. V was trimmed by 0 bases and J by 4 bases, leaving 6 bases between them. The CDR3 is 14 amino acids. CDR3 DNA: TGTGCCAGCAGTGAAGCGTACAGCACCGGGGAGCTGTTTTTT. Its protein product is CASSEAYSTGELFF.

The J gene is TRBJ1-1, the V gene TRBV11-3; the match to TRBD1 covers 7 bases. The V gene's germline CDR1 is SGHNT and CDR2 YENEEA. V shed 3 bases and J 7 bases; nucleotides not matched to a gene: 5. This CDR3 is built from 13 residues. CDR3 region: CASSFGTASEAFF. CDR3 nucleotides: TGTGCCAGCAGCTTCGGGACAGCCAGTGAAGCTTTCTTT.

The genes are TRBV4-1 and TRBJ1-1; 10 bases match TRBD1. CDR1 and CDR2 (germline): MGHRA, YSYEKL. Trimming cost V 0 bases and J 2 bases; bases outside gene matches: 6. The CDR3 length is 17 residues. CDR3 in DNA: TGCGCCAGCAGCCAAGATCCCGGGACAGGGGCTAACACTGAAGCTTTCTTT. Translated: CASSQDPGTGANTEAFF.

There are a few counts of this clone. The V and J genes are TRBV16 and TRBJ1-2; the D gene is possibly TRBD1 (5 bases). With 4 bases removed from V and 5 bases from J, the gap between germline ends came to 20 bases. CDR3 size: 16 residues. In germline, CDR1 is KGHSY, CDR2 FQNENV. The CDR3, as DNA: TGTGCCAGCAGCCGCCCCGCCGGGGGGATCGGTTATGGCTACACCTTC. Its translation: CASSRPAGGIGYGYTF. Filled out from reference TRBV16 and TRBJ1-2, the complete variable domain reads GEEVAQTPKHLVRGEGQKAKLYCAPIKGHSYVFWYQQVLKNEFKFLISFQNENVFDETGMPKERFSAKCLPNSPCSLEIQATKLEDSAVYFCASSRPAGGIGYGYTFGSGTRLTVV.

This clone was counted between two and nine times. The junction shows a germline mismatch at one end, possibly a read error. The V and J genes are TRBV5-8 and TRBJ1-1, with a weak D call TRBD1 (6 bases). CDR3 length: 14 residues. The germline V gene has CDR1 SGHTS and CDR2 YDEGEE. The CDR3 sequence is CASSLVAGAIGQLF. The CDR3 nucleotides are TGTGCCAGCAGCTTGGTGGCAGGGGCGATCGGGCAGCTCTTT.

This clone was observed a handful of times. V and J are TRBV27 and TRBJ1-5; maybe TRBD1 (6 bases). CDR3 length equals 15 residues. Germline CDR1 is MNHEY and CDR2 is SMNVEV (reference sequence). V lost 0 bases to trimming and J lost 9 bases, with 15 bases between them. The DNA for the CDR3 is TGTGCCAGCAGTTTATCACCGACAGGCAGTGGGCCCCAGCATTTT. Amino acids: CASSLSPTGSGPQHF.

The chain joins TRBV6-4 to TRBJ2-7; D is perhaps TRBD1 (6 bases). Germline loops: CDR1 MRHNA, CDR2 SNTAGT. Deletions cut 5 bases from V and 0 bases from J, with 8 bases between. The CDR3 is 13 residues long. The CDR3 bases are TGTGCCAGCAGTCCGGACAGCTCCTACGAGCAGTACTTC. It yields the protein CASSPDSSYEQYF.